This T cell receptor (beta chain) was found in a study of radiation and T cells in renal cell carcinoma. Across the study: Nephrectomy followed 15 Gy stereotactic body radiation by 4 weeks. Study observations and caveats: Without pretreatment biopsies, baseline tumor clonotype presence was undetermined. From baseline, blood top tumor clonotypes peaked at 2 weeks post-radiation.

CDR1 LNHDA and CDR2 SQIVND come from the germline V gene (reference sequence). V was pared by 6 bases and J by 2 bases, with 13 bases between. This CDR3 has 14 amino acids. Sequenced by immunoSEQ multiplex PCR; TCRdb stores in-frame clones only, minus some. This sample yields about 140,000 clones, of which less than 90% are seen a single time; approximately 24% belongs to the top ten. Time point: baseline pretreatment blood. Treatment defined: 15 Gy SBRT to primary tumor, nephrectomy 4 weeks later. The tumor was a clear cell renal cell carcinoma. In the case of this clone: The antigen remains unidentified.

Source: blood, taken from a patient whose treatment included radiotherapy and nephrectomy. The chain carries TRBV19 and TRBJ1-2, with a weak D call TRBD1 (5 bases). This receptor was taken from a woman aged 45-65 years with renal cell carcinoma. The CDR3 DNA follows: TGTGCCAGTAGAAGCCGGGGACGAAACTATGGCTACACCTTC. Encoded protein: CASRSRGRNYGYTF.